A selection of T cell receptor beta chains follows, all from one sample in a study of cytomegalovirus exposure and HLA in healthy donors. Profiled with immunoSEQ multiplex PCR; TCRdb holds only in-frame clones, not every one. This repertoire shows some 160,000 clones, roughly 80% found once; its top ten account for 1.4%. Sequenced sample: PBMCs. The receptor set was obtained from a male donor in good health and CMV-seronegative. Each CDR3 is given with its conserved first and last residue. The D gene is left open where the match is weak. The size of a clone is reported for some rows only, either as once, few or many, or as a class for expanded clones.

D gene | CDR3 length | clone size | J gene | V gene | CDR3 DNA | CDR3 protein
TRBD1 | 15 | - | TRBJ2-3 | TRBV27 | TGTGCCACCAGGGGGCTAGCGCCTTCCACAGATACGCAGTATTTT | CATRGLAPSTDTQYF
TRBD2 | 17 | - | TRBJ2-1 | TRBV7-7 | TGTGCCAGCAGCTTAAAGACTAGCGGGAGGGTGAACAATGAGCAGTTCTTC | CASSLKTSGRVNNEQFF
- | 12 | few | TRBJ1-1 | TRBV5-4 | TGTGCCAGCAGCCCTGGAGGCACTGAAGCTTTCTTT | CASSPGGTEAFF
TRBD1 | 15 | once | TRBJ1-2 | TRBV19 | TGTGCCAGTAGTAGCTGGACAGGGGATAACTATGGCTACACCTTC | CASSSWTGDNYGYTF
- | 12 | - | TRBJ1-5 | TRBV29-1 | TGCAGCGTGATCTCAGGGAATCAGCCCCAGCATTTT | CSVISGNQPQHF
- | 14 | - | TRBJ2-7 | TRBV7-7 | TGTGCTAGCAGCACAGGGCCGGATCGGGGCGAGCAGTACTTC | CASSTGPDRGEQYF
TRBD2 | 20 | - | TRBJ2-1 | TRBV4-3 | TGCGCCAGCAGCCTCGGGCAGGGGACTAGCGGGGGGAGCTCCTACAATGAGCAGTTCTTC | CASSLGQGTSGGSSYNEQFF
TRBD2 | 15 | - | TRBJ2-1 | TRBV19 | TGTGCCAGTAGTAATGAAGGACTAGCGTGGAATGAGCAGTTCTTC | CASSNEGLAWNEQFF
- | 12 | - | TRBJ2-7 | TRBV28 | TGTGCCAGCAGTTTACTGGGGGGCGAGCAGTACTTC | CASSLLGGEQYF
TRBD1 | 17 | few | TRBJ1-1 | TRBV28 | TGTGCCAGCAGTTTCTATGGACAGGGTGCCTCGGGCACTGAAGCTTTCTTT | CASSFYGQGASGTEAFF
TRBD1 | 14 | - | TRBJ2-1 | TRBV6-1 | TGTGCCAGCAGTGAGGCAGGGGGCTTGAGTGAGCAGTTCTTC | CASSEAGGLSEQFF
- | 17 | - | TRBJ1-6 | TRBV27 | TGTGCCAGCAGCATTCTGAGGGGGGACGGGGGGAATTCACCCCTCCACTTT | CASSILRGDGGNSPLHF
- | 16 | - | TRBJ2-6 | TRBV29-1 | TGCAGCGTTTTTGCAGGGCGCAGCTCTGGGGCCAACGTCCTGACTTTC | CSVFAGRSSGANVLTF
TRBD1 | 16 | - | TRBJ2-3 | TRBV6-1 | TGTGCCAGCAGTGAAGCAGGCAGGGGGCCGGCAGATACGCAGTATTTT | CASSEAGRGPADTQYF
- | 18 | - | TRBJ2-6 | TRBV2 | TGTGCCAGCACGAGGTCGGTTTTAACGGCTACCGGGGCCAACGTCCTGACTTTC | CASTRSVLTATGANVLTF
- | 13 | - | TRBJ2-7 | TRBV9 | TGTGCCAGCAGCGCACGGGACTCCTACGAGCAGTACTTC | CASSARDSYEQYF
- | 14 | - | TRBJ2-3 | TRBV5-4 | TGTGCCAGCAGCTCAAAAGACGGGACAGATACGCAGTATTTT | CASSSKDGTDTQYF
- | 13 | - | TRBJ2-3 | TRBV6-1 | TGTGCCAGCAGGGACAGTGGAACAGATACGCAGTATTTT | CASRDSGTDTQYF
- | 14 | few | TRBJ1-2 | TRBV12-5 | TGTGCTAGTGCCCGAGGCGGCGCGAACTATGGCTACACCTTC | CASARGGANYGYTF
TRBD1 | 18 | - | TRBJ1-1 | TRBV19 | TGTGCCAGTAGTCTATTACGACAGGGAGTAGAAAAGAACACTGAAGCTTTCTTT | CASSLLRQGVEKNTEAFF
TRBD2 | 14 | - | TRBJ2-5 | TRBV7-2 | TGTGCCAGCAGCTTAGTAGCGGGGAAAGAGACCCAGTACTTC | CASSLVAGKETQYF
- | 15 | once | TRBJ2-1 | TRBV7-2 | TGTGCCAGCACCCCGTTACCGAGCTCCTACAATGAGCAGTTCTTC | CASTPLPSSYNEQFF
- | 17 | - | TRBJ1-5 | TRBV28 | TGTGCCAGCATTAACGGGCTGGGGGGTGAGGACAATCAGCCCCAGCATTTT | CASINGLGGEDNQPQHF
- | 13 | - | TRBJ2-5 | TRBV9 | TGTGCCAGCAGCGTAGGGCATGAGGGGACCCAGTACTTC | CASSVGHEGTQYF